A selection of T cell receptor beta chains follows, all from one sample in a study of T cell responses to AZD1222 COVID-19 vaccine. TCRdb's table, derived via immunoSEQ multiplex PCR, lists solely in-frame clones and lacks some. Here the sample spans 150,000 or so clones, 85% to 95% being singletons. Source: peripheral blood, taken on day 0 of AZD1222 vaccination. Every receptor here comes from an adult in good health. The CDR3 runs from the conserved cysteine through the conserved F or W. D genes are given only for firm matches. Expanded clones get a size class; other rows say once, few or many, or leave the size out.

- TRBJ1-3 - TRBV12-3/TRBV12-4 TGTGCCAGCAATTCATTCTCAGCGGACACCATATATTTT CASNSFSADTIYF
- TRBJ2-7 TRBD1 TRBV2 TGTGCCAGCAGTGATTGGGGGACAGGAGGGGAGCAGTACTTC CASSDWGTGGEQYF
once TRBJ2-7 TRBD2 TRBV19 TGTGCCAGTAGTATAGAGCCTAGCGGGATTGGCGAGCAGTACTTC CASSIEPSGIGEQYF
- TRBJ1-2 TRBD1 TRBV10-2 TGCGCCTCCGACAGGGGCAACTATGGCTACACCTTC CASDRGNYGYTF
- TRBJ1-6 TRBD1 TRBV6-6 TGTGCCAGCGGGACAGGGGGGAATTCACCCCTCCACTTT CASGTGGNSPLHF
once TRBJ2-2 - TRBV25-1 TGTGCCAGCAGCGCCCTTCACACGAACACCGGGGAGCTGTTTTTT CASSALHTNTGELFF
- TRBJ1-5 - TRBV6-5 TGTGCCAGCAGAGATCAGCAATATAGCAATCAGCCCCAGCATTTT CASRDQQYSNQPQHF
- TRBJ1-2 - TRBV4-2 TGTGCCAGCAGCCAAGAAATGGCGACTGGGTTTGGCTACACCTTC CASSQEMATGFGYTF
- TRBJ2-7 - TRBV6-2/TRBV6-3 TGTGCCAGCAGTTACCCCGATCAAGTCTACGAGCAGTACTTC CASSYPDQVYEQYF
- TRBJ1-1 - TRBV27 TGTGCCAGCAGTACCATCGGTACTGAAGCTTTCTTT CASSTIGTEAFF
once TRBJ2-5 TRBD1 TRBV7-9 TGTGCCAGCAGCTTAGCCAGGGGGAAGCAAGAGACCCAGTACTTC CASSLARGKQETQYF
- TRBJ2-4 TRBD1 TRBV5-1 TGCGCCAGCAGCTTGGGACAGGGGGTAGCCAAAAACATTCAGTACTTC CASSLGQGVAKNIQYF
- TRBJ1-2 - TRBV5-6 TGTGCCAGCAGCTTGGGTGGTCTTGGCTACACCTTC CASSLGGLGYTF
many TRBJ2-7 - TRBV13 TGTGCCAGCAGCCCGGGGCCTACGTACGAGCAGTACTTC CASSPGPTYEQYF
- TRBJ1-4 TRBD1 TRBV6-1 TGTGCCAGCAGTGCACGGCCGGGACAGCCTACGAGGGAAAAACTGTTTTTT CASSARPGQPTREKLFF
- TRBJ2-5 TRBD2 TRBV27 TGTGCCAGCAGTCGACTAGCCCCAGAGACCCAGTACTTC CASSRLAPETQYF
- TRBJ2-5 - TRBV6-7 TGTGCCAGCAGTTACTCGATGCGCGGGTTTCAAGAGACCCAGTACTTC CASSYSMRGFQETQYF
- TRBJ1-1 - TRBV6-5 TGTGCCAGCAGTTACTCTAACGGGTTGGTGAACACTGAAGCTTTCTTT CASSYSNGLVNTEAFF
- TRBJ1-2 - TRBV28 TGTGCCAGCAGTGACTATGGCTACACCTTC CASSDYGYTF
- TRBJ1-1 - TRBV10-3 TGTGCCATTAGGACGGCGAACACTGAAGCTTTCTTT CAIRTANTEAFF
- TRBJ2-3 TRBD2 TRBV15 TGTGCCACCAGCAGGGAGCGGGGCGGTGGCACAGATACGCAGTATTTT CATSRERGGGTDTQYF
- TRBJ1-1 - TRBV7-2 TGTGCCAGCTGGCGGAACACTGAAGCTTTCTTT CASWRNTEAFF
- TRBJ2-7 TRBD2 TRBV3-1/TRBV3-2 TGTGCCAGCAGCCAAGGAGGGGAGGGCTACGAGCAGTACTTC CASSQGGEGYEQYF
- TRBJ1-1 - TRBV6-5 TGTGCCAGCAGTCGCCTTAACACTGAAGCTTTCTTT CASSRLNTEAFF
- TRBJ2-1 TRBD2 TRBV7-2 TGTGCCAGCAGCACTACTAGCGGTCGGAGCTCCTACAATGAGCAGTTCTTC CASSTTSGRSSYNEQFF
- TRBJ2-1 - TRBV9 TGTGCCAGCAGCGTAGGTGAGCTGAATGAGCAGTTCTTC CASSVGELNEQFF